Each of the 24 T cell receptor beta chains below was sequenced from the same sample in a study of patients and donors after allogeneic stem cell transplantation. TCRdb passed the RT-PCR reads through MiXCR, listing each CDR3 protein once. The sample carries 200,000 to 250,000 distinct CDR3 sequences, about 14% recorded once. The sample taken for sequencing was blood, either unsorted or a sorted T cell fraction (not recorded which). The source is a human donor who was either an allogeneic HSCT recipient or a stem cell or donor lymphocyte infusion donor (not recorded which). It is not recorded whose cells these are; they may come from a transplant donor.

The J gene is TRBJ2-7, the V gene TRBV7-3, with D unclear. The CDR3 extends over 13 amino acids. Germline loops: CDR1 SGHTA, CDR2 FQGTGA. Trimming left V 1 base short and J 13 bases short, with 17 bases between. The CDR3 loop reads CASSLSSTAAQYF. The CDR3 bases are TGTGCCAGCAGCTTAAGCTCGACGGCCGCCCAATACTTC. The variable domain in full, with the rest retrieved from reference TRBV7-3 and TRBJ2-7, is GAGVSQTPSNKVTEKGKYVELRCDPISGHTALYWYRQSLGQGPEFLIYFQGTGAADDSGLPNDRFFAVRPEGSVSTLKIQRTERGDSAVYLCASSLSSTAAQYFGPGTRLTVT.

The chain recombines TRBV7-9 with TRBJ1-1; tentatively, D is TRBD1 (5 bases). Looked up from germline, CDR1 is SEHNR and CDR2 is FQNEAQ (reference sequence). V lost 2 bases, J lost 0 bases, and 10 bases lay in between. The CDR3 length is 15 residues. The CDR3 DNA sequence: TGTGCCAGCAGCTTATGGGGGGGGATGAACACTGAAGCTTTCTTT. This translates into CASSLWGGMNTEAFF.

This clonotype was seen many times. V is TRBV5-6 and J is TRBJ1-2, with 7 nucleotides matching TRBD1. CDR1 and CDR2 from the germline V gene are SGHDT and YYEEEE. V shed 5 bases and J 4 bases; nucleotides not matched to a gene: 11. The CDR3 sequence is 15 residues long. The CDR3 DNA sequence: TGTGCCAGCAGGCAATCCGGGACAGCTTCCTATGGCTACACCTTC. Its translation: CASRQSGTASYGYTF.

This clonotype was counted only a few times. The rearrangement joins TRBV5-6 to TRBJ1-5, with a tentative D call TRBD1 (6 bases). V was pared by 3 bases and J by 2 bases, with 18 bases between. The CDR3 runs to 17 residues. Germline V lookup: CDR1 SGHDT, CDR2 YYEEEE. The CDR3 DNA sequence: TGTGCCAGCAGCTCAGGACAGAGGTACGGGGGCAATCAGCCCCAGCATTTT. It specifies CASSSGQRYGGNQPQHF.

This clonotype was seen a few times. The J gene is TRBJ2-1, the V gene TRBV12-3 or TRBV12-4, with TRBD1 matching 9 bases. Trimming at V came to 6 bases and at J to 0 bases, leaving 3 bases not matched to a gene. The CDR3 sequence is 15 residues long. CDR3: CASSMGQGSYNEQFF. CDR3 bases: TGTGCCAGCAGCATGGGACAGGGCTCCTACAATGAGCAGTTCTTC.

The chain links TRBV2 to TRBJ2-3; TRBD1 matches 8 bases. V lost 6 bases and J lost 4; bases outside the gene matches: 9. The CDR3 extends over 15 amino acids. Per the germline V gene, CDR1 is SNHLY and CDR2 is FYNNEI. DNA for the CDR3: TGTGCCAGCAGACCACAGGGGGGCCGGTCAGATACGCAGTATTTT. It specifies CASRPQGGRSDTQYF.

The CDR3 region has the DNA TGTGCCAGCAGGGGTGCGACAGAGGGGAATGAGCAGTTCTTC. Protein: CASRGATEGNEQFF. This sequence joins TRBV7-8 and TRBJ2-1; perhaps D is TRBD1 or TRBD2 (5 bases each). The V end lost 6 bases, the J end lost 7 bases, and 16 bases lay between the germline ends. The CDR3 spans 14 residues. CDR1 SGHVS and CDR2 FQNEAQ come from the germline V gene.

This chain joins TRBV7-2 and TRBJ1-2; D unclear. The V gene's germline CDR1 is SGHTA and CDR2 FQGNSA. The CDR3 totals 12 residues. The germline V and J ends were trimmed by 3 bases and 6 bases, with 8 bases remaining between them. The CDR3 here is CASSFTSHGYTF. As DNA, the CDR3 is TGTGCCAGCAGCTTCACAAGTCATGGCTACACCTTC. Based on the CDR3 plus reference TRBV7-2 and TRBJ1-2, the full variable domain is GAGVSQSPSNKVTEKGKDVELRCDPISGHTALYWYRQSLGQGLEFLIYFQGNSAPDKSGLPSDRFSAERTGGSVSTLTIQRTQQEDSAVYLCASSFTSHGYTFGSGTRLTVV.

J is TRBJ2-5 and V is TRBV24-1, with 7 bases aligning to TRBD2. The CDR3 contains 14 residues. Germline V gene data show CDR1 as KGHDR and CDR2 as SFDVKD. With V trimmed by 4 bases and J by 9 bases, 10 bases remained unmatched. The CDR3: CATSEGDYRGAQYF. CDR3 DNA sequence: TGTGCCACCAGTGAGGGGGACTACCGGGGGGCCCAGTACTTC.

This clonotype was observed a few times. The rearrangement joins TRBV11-3 to TRBJ2-3; 9 bases are shared with TRBD2. Losses at the gene ends were 6 bases for V and 6 bases for J; bases not matched to a gene: 13. The germline gives CDR1 SGHNT, CDR2 YENEEA. The CDR3 totals 16 residues. CDR3 DNA sequence: TGTGCCAGCAGGCCCCTCGCGGGGGGGGGGTCCGATACGCAGTATTTT. It is translated as CASRPLAGGGSDTQYF.

This clonotype came up a few times. V usage is TRBV5-6 and J usage is TRBJ2-3; perhaps TRBD2 as D (6 bases). CDR1 SGHDT and CDR2 YYEEEE come from the germline V gene. The CDR3 contains 11 residues. V lost 5 bases to trimming and J lost 6 bases, with 7 bases between them. For the CDR3, the DNA is TGTGCCAGCAGTCGGGAGGATACGCAGTATTTT. Translating gives CASSREDTQYF.

This clonotype was seen many times. The chain combines TRBV20-1 with TRBJ2-3; D call uncertain. The CDR3 has 12 amino acids. With 1 base removed from V and 4 bases from J, the gap between germline ends came to 6 bases. Germline lookup yields CDR1 DFQATT and CDR2 SNEGSKA (reference sequence). Here the CDR3 DNA reads TGCAGTGCTAGAGTAGGCTCAGATACGCAGTATTTT. Protein: CSARVGSDTQYF.

This sequence joins TRBV19 and TRBJ1-5; tentatively, D is TRBD1 (6 bases). Trimming cost V 7 bases and J 0 bases, with 13 bases left between them. The CDR3 consists of 15 residues. CDR1 and CDR2 from the germline V gene are LNHDA and SQIVND (reference sequence). This CDR3 reads CASNPQGYSNQPQHF. In DNA, the CDR3 is TGTGCCAGTAACCCACAGGGCTATAGCAATCAGCCCCAGCATTTT.

This clonotype was picked up a small number of times. V gene TRBV6-2 or TRBV6-3 combines with J gene TRBJ1-1, with 9 positions matching TRBD1. Per germline, CDR1 MNHEY and CDR2 SVGEGT. J lost 5 bases, V lost 5 bases, and 6 bases had no gene match. CDR3 length: 14 amino acids. CDR3 amino acids: CASSDTGGRTEAFF. Here the CDR3 DNA reads TGTGCCAGCAGTGACACAGGGGGCAGGACTGAAGCTTTCTTT.

In its sample, this clonotype was seen once. The CDR3 sequence: CASSLSGTISYEQYF. In DNA, the CDR3 is TGTGCCAGCAGCCTGAGCGGGACCATCTCCTACGAGCAGTACTTC. This chain joins TRBV11-3 and TRBJ2-7, with 7 nucleotides matching TRBD2. Germline-derived CDR1 and CDR2 are SGHNT and YENEEA. V shed 5 bases, J shed 0 bases, and the junction held 7 bases outside the gene matches. The CDR3 extends over 15 amino acids.

The genes are TRBV3-1 and TRBJ1-2; D is possibly TRBD1 (6 bases). The CDR3 sequence is 13 residues long. Germline CDR1 is LGHDT and CDR2 is YNNKEL (reference sequence). The germline V and J ends were trimmed by 4 bases and 8 bases, with 14 bases remaining between them. The CDR3 loop is CASSREQGGGYTF. The DNA for the CDR3 is TGTGCCAGCAGCCGAGAACAGGGCGGCGGCTACACCTTC.

V gene TRBV28 combines with J gene TRBJ2-2, with D perhaps TRBD1 (5 bases). The V end was cut by 6 bases, the J end by 6 bases, with 8 bases between. Germline V gene data show CDR1 as MDHEN and CDR2 as SYDVKM. This CDR3 is built from 12 residues. CDR3 residues: CASRVGPGELFF. DNA for the CDR3: TGTGCCAGCAGAGTGGGGCCCGGGGAGCTGTTTTTT.

This clonotype was recorded a few times. This sequence joins TRBV7-2 and TRBJ1-5, with D possibly TRBD1 on 5 matching bases. Between the trimmed V and J ends, which lost 2 bases and 1 base, there was a span of 9 bases. Per the germline V gene, CDR1 is SGHTA and CDR2 is FQGNSA. The CDR3 loop spans 15 amino acids. The CDR3 protein is CASSLLGGSNQPQHF. The CDR3 nucleotides are TGTGCCAGCAGCTTATTGGGGGGGAGCAATCAGCCCCAGCATTTT. The complete variable domain, with remaining parts taken from reference TRBV7-2 and TRBJ1-5, reads GAGVSQSPSNKVTEKGKDVELRCDPISGHTALYWYRQSLGQGLEFLIYFQGNSAPDKSGLPSDRFSAERTGGSVSTLTIQRTQQEDSAVYLCASSLLGGSNQPQHFGDGTRLSIL.

This clonotype has only a few counts. This CDR3 reads CATSDETGYGYTF. The CDR3 coding sequence is TGTGCCACCAGTGACGAGACAGGATATGGCTACACCTTC. J is TRBJ1-2 and V is TRBV24-1; D might be TRBD1 (6 bases). Trimming took off 4 bases at V and 5 bases at J, with 10 bases between the two ends. Germline V gene data show CDR1 as KGHDR and CDR2 as SFDVKD. The CDR3 runs 13 residues.

This clonotype was observed many times. The chain carries TRBV4-1 and TRBJ2-1; TRBD2 matches at 11 bases. CDR3 length: 21 amino acids. Germline V lookup: CDR1 MGHRA, CDR2 YSYEKL. With 0 bases clipped from V and 0 bases from J, the junction kept 13 bases outside the gene matches. The CDR3 is CASSQDRLAGGRSSSYNEQFF. CDR3 nucleotides: TGCGCCAGCAGCCAAGATCGGCTAGCGGGAGGTCGATCGAGCTCCTACAATGAGCAGTTCTTC.

DNA for the CDR3: TGCAGTGCGGGACTAGCGGGACGGGGACGCGAGCAGTACTTC. As protein: CSAGLAGRGREQYF. The chain uses TRBV20-1 and TRBJ2-7, with TRBD2 matching over 13 bases. The CDR3 has 14 amino acids. The germline V gene encodes CDR1 DFQATT and CDR2 SNEGSKA (reference sequence). V shed 6 bases and J 6 bases; nucleotides not matched to a gene: 8.

The chain has TRBV6-2 or TRBV6-3 and TRBJ2-7; 9 bases line up with TRBD2. This CDR3 is 15 amino acids long. With 5 bases clipped from V and 6 bases from J, the junction kept 11 bases outside the gene matches. CDR1 and CDR2 (germline): MNHEY, SVGEGT. CDR3 nucleotide sequence: TGTGCCAGCAGTGAACCGGGACTAGCATCCACCGAGCAGTACTTC. Encoded protein: CASSEPGLASTEQYF.

This clonotype occurred many times. This chain connects TRBV14 to TRBJ2-7; tentative D call: TRBD2 (5 bases). Between the trimmed V and J ends, which lost 3 bases and 2 bases, there was a span of 17 bases. The CDR3 loop spans 16 amino acids. The V gene's germline CDR1 is SGHDN and CDR2 FVKESK. The CDR3 DNA reads TGTGCCAGCAGCCATCGGGCCGGGATTAAGGCCTACGAGCAGTACTTC. It specifies CASSHRAGIKAYEQYF.

The genes are TRBV27 and TRBJ2-7; 7 positions match TRBD2. Germline V gene lookup returns CDR1 MNHEY and CDR2 SMNVEV (reference sequence). J gave up 2 bases and V 2 bases, and 3 bases lay outside the gene matches. The length of the CDR3 is 14 residues. The CDR3 nucleotides read TGTGCCAGCAGTTTACTAGCGGCCCCCTACGAGCAGTACTTC. The encoded protein is CASSLLAAPYEQYF.